This T cell receptor beta chain came from a study of T cells in Graves' hyperthyroidism and ophthalmopathy. Study-level background: Peripheral blood specimens were obtained at initial diagnosis, prior to any treatment.

Researchers amplified the TCR beta CDR3 regions from RNA transcripts. HTBI primers were employed in a first-round RT-PCR of the TCR CDR3. TCRdb passed the multiplex PCR reads through MiXCR, listing each CDR3 protein once. The repertoire holds about 320,000 distinct CDR3 sequences, with over 15% as singletons. General study results and limits: Before onset, ophthalmopathy was predicted by the model a median around 6 months earlier. Stable hyperthyroidism and ophthalmopathy were separated using 13 V-J signatures. The blood repertoire included most of the expanded thyroid clonotypes above 0.001.

This CDR3 spans 14 amino acids. Looked up from germline, CDR1 is LNHDA and CDR2 is SQIVND (reference sequence). Between the trimmed V and J ends, which lost 5 bases and 10 bases, there was a span of 18 bases. Points on this clonotype: Its target is unknown.

The chain links TRBV19 to TRBJ2-1; D unresolved. Sequenced input: blood. The clonotype comes from a man in his thirties or forties with Graves' hyperthyroidism. The DNA for the CDR3 is TGTGCCAGTAGTCCCTGGCCTACCTACTTAGAGCAGTTCTTC. Encoded protein: CASSPWPTYLEQFF.